The entry below gives a single TCR beta chain sequence along with its context. Only in-frame clones appear in the TCRdb table, and some are missing; sequencing was by immunoSEQ multiplex PCR. The top ten hold roughly 8.8% of the sample, which has under 250,000 clones, around 80% seen once. This CDR3 region has 13 residues. Trimming took off 5 bases at V and 6 bases at J, with 11 bases between the two ends. The sample belongs to a study of blood T cell repertoires in COVID-19. On the study more broadly: The analysed material was cDNA or gDNA that came from T cells, B-cell-depleted T cells, or PBMCs.

The V and J genes are TRBV12-3 or TRBV12-4 and TRBJ2-1; maybe TRBD2 (5 bases). The sequence derives from a woman aged 50 to 60 with acute or convalescent COVID-19. Sequenced input: peripheral blood. The CDR3, as DNA: TGTGCCAGCAGTGAGGACGGGATCAATGAGCAGTTCTTC. Residues: CASSEDGINEQFF.